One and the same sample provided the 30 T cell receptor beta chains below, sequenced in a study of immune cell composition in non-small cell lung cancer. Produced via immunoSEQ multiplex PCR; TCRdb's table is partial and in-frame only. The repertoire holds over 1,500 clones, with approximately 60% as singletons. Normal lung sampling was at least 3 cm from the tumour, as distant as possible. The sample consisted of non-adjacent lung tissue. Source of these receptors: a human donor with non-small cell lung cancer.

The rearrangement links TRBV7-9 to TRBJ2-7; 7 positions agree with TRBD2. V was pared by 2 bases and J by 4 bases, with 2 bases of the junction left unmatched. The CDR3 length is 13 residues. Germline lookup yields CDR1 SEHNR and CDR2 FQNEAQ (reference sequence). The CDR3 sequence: CASSLMGGYEQYF. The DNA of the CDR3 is TGTGCCAGCAGCTTAATGGGGGGGTACGAGCAGTACTTC.

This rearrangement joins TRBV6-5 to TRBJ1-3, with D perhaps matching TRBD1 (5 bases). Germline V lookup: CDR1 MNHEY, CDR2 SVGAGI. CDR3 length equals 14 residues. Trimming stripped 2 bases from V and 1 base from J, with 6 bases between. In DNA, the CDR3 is TGTGCCAGCAGTTACGGGGGGTCTGGAAACACCATATATTTT. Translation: CASSYGGSGNTIYF.

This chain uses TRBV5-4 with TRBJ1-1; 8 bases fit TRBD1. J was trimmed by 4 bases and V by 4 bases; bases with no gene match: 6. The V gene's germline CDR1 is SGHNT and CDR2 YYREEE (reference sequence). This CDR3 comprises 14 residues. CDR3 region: CASSQDTGGTEAFF. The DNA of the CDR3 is TGTGCCAGCAGCCAAGATACAGGGGGCACTGAAGCTTTCTTT.

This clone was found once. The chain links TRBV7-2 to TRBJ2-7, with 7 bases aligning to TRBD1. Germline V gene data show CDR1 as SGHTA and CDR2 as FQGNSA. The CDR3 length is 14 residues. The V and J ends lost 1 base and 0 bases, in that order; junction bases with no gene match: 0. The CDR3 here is CASSLDRGSYEQYF. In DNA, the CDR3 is TGTGCCAGCAGCTTAGACAGGGGCTCCTACGAGCAGTACTTC.

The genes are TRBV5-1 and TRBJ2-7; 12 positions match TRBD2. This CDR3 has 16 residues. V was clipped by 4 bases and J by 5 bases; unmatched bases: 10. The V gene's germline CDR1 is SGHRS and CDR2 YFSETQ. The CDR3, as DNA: TGCGCCAGCAGCCCGGACCTAGCGGGAGGGCCGCACGAGCAGTACTTC. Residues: CASSPDLAGGPHEQYF. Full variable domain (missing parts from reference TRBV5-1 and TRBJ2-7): KAGVTQTPRYLIKTRGQQVTLSCSPISGHRSVSWYQQTPGQGLQFLFEYFSETQRNKGNFPGRFSGRQFSNSRSEMNVSTLELGDSALYLCASSPDLAGGPHEQYFGPGTRLTVT.

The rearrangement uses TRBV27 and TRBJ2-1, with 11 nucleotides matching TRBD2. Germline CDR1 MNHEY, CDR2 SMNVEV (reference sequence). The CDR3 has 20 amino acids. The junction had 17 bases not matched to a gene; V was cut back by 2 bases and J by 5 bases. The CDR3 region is CASSLLSGGGFSLFHNEQFF. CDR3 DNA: TGTGCCAGCAGTTTACTTAGCGGGGGGGGCTTCAGTTTATTCCACAATGAGCAGTTCTTC.

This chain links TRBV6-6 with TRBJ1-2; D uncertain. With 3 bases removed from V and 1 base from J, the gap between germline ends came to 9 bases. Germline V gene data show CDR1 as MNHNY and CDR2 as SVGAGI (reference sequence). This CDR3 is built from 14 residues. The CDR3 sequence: CASSYGRFNYGYTF. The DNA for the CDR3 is TGTGCCAGCAGTTATGGCAGGTTTAACTATGGCTACACCTTC.

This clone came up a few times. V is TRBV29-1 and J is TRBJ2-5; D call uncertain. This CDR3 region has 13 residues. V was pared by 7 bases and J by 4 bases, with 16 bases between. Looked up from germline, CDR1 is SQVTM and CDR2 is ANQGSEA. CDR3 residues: CSGNDATGETQYF. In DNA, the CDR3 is TGCAGCGGGAACGACGCAACGGGAGAGACCCAGTACTTC.

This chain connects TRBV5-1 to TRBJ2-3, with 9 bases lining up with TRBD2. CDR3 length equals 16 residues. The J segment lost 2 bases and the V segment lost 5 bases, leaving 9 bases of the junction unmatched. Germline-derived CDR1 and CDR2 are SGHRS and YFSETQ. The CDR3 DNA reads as TGCGCCAGCAGACCCCAAGGCGGGGGGGCCACAGATACGCAGTATTTT. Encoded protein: CASRPQGGGATDTQYF.

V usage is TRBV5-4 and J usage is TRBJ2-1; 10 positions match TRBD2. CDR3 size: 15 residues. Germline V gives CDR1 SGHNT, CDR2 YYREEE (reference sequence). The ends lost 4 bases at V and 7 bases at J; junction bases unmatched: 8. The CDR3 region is CASSPERGGWNEQFF. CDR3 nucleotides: TGTGCCAGCAGCCCCGAGCGGGGGGGTTGGAATGAGCAGTTCTTC.

As DNA, the CDR3 is TGTGCCAGCAGGAGGGACTTGCTCTACAATGAGCAGTTCTTC. It yields the protein CASRRDLLYNEQFF. This chain connects TRBV7-2 to TRBJ2-1; perhaps TRBD2 as D (6 bases). Trimming shortened V by 6 bases and J by 3 bases, and 12 bases separated the two germline ends. CDR1 is SGHTA, CDR2 FQGNSA, per germline. This CDR3 has 14 amino acids. Based on the CDR3 plus reference TRBV7-2 and TRBJ2-1, the full variable domain is GAGVSQSPSNKVTEKGKDVELRCDPISGHTALYWYRQSLGQGLEFLIYFQGNSAPDKSGLPSDRFSAERTGGSVSTLTIQRTQQEDSAVYLCASRRDLLYNEQFFGPGTRLTVL.

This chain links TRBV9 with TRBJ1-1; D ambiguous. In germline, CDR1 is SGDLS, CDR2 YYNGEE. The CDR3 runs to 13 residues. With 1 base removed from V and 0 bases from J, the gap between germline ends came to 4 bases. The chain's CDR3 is CASSVQVNTEAFF. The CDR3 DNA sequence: TGTGCCAGCAGCGTACAGGTGAACACTGAAGCTTTCTTT.

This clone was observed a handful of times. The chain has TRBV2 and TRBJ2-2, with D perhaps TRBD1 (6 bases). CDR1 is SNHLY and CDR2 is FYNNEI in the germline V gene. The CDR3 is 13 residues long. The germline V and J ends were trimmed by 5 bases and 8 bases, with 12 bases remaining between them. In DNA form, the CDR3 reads TGTGCCAGCAGTCTACAGGGTGCGGGGGAGCTGTTTTTT. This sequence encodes CASSLQGAGELFF.

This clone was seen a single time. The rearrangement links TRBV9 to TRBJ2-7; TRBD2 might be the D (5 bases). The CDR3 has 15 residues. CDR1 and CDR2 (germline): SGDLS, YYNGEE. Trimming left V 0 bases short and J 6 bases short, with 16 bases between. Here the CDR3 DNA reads TGTGCCAGCAGCGTAGGGCAAGCGGTGACCTGCGAGCAGTACTTC. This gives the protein CASSVGQAVTCEQYF.

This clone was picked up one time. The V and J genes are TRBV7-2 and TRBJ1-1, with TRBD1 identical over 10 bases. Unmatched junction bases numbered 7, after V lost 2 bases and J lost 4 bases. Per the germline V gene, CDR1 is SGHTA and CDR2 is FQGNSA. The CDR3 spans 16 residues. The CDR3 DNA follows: TGTGCCAGCAGCTTAAGGGACAGGGGATCTTTCACTGAAGCTTTCTTT. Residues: CASSLRDRGSFTEAFF.

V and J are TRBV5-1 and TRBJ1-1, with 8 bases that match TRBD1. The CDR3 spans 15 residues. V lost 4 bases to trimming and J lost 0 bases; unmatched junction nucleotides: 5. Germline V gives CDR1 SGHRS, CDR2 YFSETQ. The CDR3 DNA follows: TGCGCCAGCAGCCGCCGGGACAGGATGAACACTGAAGCTTTCTTT. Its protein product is CASSRRDRMNTEAFF.

This CDR3 is CASSPNRGWYNEQFF. In nucleotides, the CDR3 is TGCGCCAGCAGCCCTAATAGAGGTTGGTACAATGAGCAGTTCTTC. The chain uses TRBV5-1 and TRBJ2-1; D remains ambiguous. Germline V gene sequence: CDR1 SGHRS, CDR2 YFSETQ. CDR3 length: 15 amino acids. Between the trimmed V and J ends, which lost 4 bases and 4 bases, there was a span of 15 bases. Variable domain in full (rest from reference TRBV5-1 and TRBJ2-1): KAGVTQTPRYLIKTRGQQVTLSCSPISGHRSVSWYQQTPGQGLQFLFEYFSETQRNKGNFPGRFSGRQFSNSRSEMNVSTLELGDSALYLCASSPNRGWYNEQFFGPGTRLTVL.

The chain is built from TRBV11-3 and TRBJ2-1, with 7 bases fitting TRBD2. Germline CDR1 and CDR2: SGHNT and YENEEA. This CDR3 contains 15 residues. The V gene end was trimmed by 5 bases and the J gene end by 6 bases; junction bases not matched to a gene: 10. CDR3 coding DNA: TGTGCCAGCAGCCCCAGGACTAGTTCCAGCAATGAGCAGTTCTTC. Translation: CASSPRTSSSNEQFF.

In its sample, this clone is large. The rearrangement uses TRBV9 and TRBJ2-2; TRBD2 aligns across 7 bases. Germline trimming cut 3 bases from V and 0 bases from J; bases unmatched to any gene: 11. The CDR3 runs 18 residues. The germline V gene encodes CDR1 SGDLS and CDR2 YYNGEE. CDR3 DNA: TGTGCCAGCAGCGCAAACACCGGGACTACCACGAACACCGGGGAGCTGTTTTTT. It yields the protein CASSANTGTTTNTGELFF.

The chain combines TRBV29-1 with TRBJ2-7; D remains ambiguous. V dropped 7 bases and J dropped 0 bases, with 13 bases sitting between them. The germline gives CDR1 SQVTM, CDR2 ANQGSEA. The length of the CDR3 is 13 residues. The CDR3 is CSAISRSSYEQYF. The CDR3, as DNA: TGCAGCGCTATCTCCCGATCCTCCTACGAGCAGTACTTC.

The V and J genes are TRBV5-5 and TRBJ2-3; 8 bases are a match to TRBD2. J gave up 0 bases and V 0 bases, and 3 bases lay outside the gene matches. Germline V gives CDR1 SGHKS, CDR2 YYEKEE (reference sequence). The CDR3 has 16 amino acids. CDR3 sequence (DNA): TGTGCCAGCAGCTTGGCGGGAGGGGCCAGCACAGATACGCAGTATTTT. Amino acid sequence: CASSLAGGASTDTQYF. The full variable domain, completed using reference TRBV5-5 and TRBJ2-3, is DAGVTQSPTHLIKTRGQQVTLRCSPISGHKSVSWYQQVLGQGPQFIFQYYEKEERGRGNFPDRFSARQFPNYSSELNVNALLLGDSALYLCASSLAGGASTDTQYFGPGTRLTVL.

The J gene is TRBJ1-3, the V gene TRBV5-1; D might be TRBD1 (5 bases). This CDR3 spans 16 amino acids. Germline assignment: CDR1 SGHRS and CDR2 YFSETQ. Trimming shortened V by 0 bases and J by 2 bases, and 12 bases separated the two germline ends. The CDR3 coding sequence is TGCGCCAGCAGCTTGGGACAGTTTTTGGCTGGAAACACCATATATTTT. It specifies CASSLGQFLAGNTIYF.

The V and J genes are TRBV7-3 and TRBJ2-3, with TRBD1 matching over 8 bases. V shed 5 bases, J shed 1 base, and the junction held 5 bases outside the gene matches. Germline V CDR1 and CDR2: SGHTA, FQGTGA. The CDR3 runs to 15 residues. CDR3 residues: CASSVHRGGTDTQYF. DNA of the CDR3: TGTGCCAGCAGCGTACACAGGGGGGGCACAGATACGCAGTATTTT.

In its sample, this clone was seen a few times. Here the CDR3 reads CASRAGTGGYGYTF. In DNA form, the CDR3 reads TGTGCCAGCAGGGCCGGGACAGGGGGTTATGGCTACACCTTC. This chain joins TRBV27 and TRBJ1-2; 11 bases map to TRBD1. The CDR3 loop spans 14 amino acids. With 6 bases clipped from V and 5 bases from J, the junction kept 5 bases outside the gene matches. CDR1 and CDR2 (germline): MNHEY, SMNVEV (reference sequence).

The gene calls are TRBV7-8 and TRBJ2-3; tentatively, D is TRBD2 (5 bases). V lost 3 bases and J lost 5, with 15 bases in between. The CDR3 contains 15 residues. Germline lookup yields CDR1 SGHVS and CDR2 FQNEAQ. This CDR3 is CASSFLGLSGDTQYF. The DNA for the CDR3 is TGTGCCAGCAGCTTCCTTGGACTCTCTGGAGATACGCAGTATTTT.

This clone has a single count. The CDR3 loop reads CASSLGRYEQFF. The CDR3 DNA is TGTGCCAGCAGCCTTGGCAGATATGAGCAGTTCTTC. V gene TRBV27 combines with J gene TRBJ2-1, with D hard to call. Germline CDR1 MNHEY, CDR2 SMNVEV (reference sequence). V was clipped by 6 bases and J by 8 bases, with 11 bases between them. The CDR3 is 12 amino acids.

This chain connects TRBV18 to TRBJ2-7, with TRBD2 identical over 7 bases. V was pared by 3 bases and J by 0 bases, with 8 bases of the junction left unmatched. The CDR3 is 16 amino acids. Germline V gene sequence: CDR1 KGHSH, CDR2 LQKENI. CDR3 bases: TGTGCCAGCTCACCTGGTCTAGCGGCTTACTCCTACGAGCAGTACTTC. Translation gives CASSPGLAAYSYEQYF. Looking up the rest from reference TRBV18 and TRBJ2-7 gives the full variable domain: NAGVMQNPRHLVRRRGQEARLRCSPMKGHSHVYWYRQLPEEGLKFMVYLQKENIIDESGMPKERFSAEFPKEGPSILRIQQVVRGDSAAYFCASSPGLAAYSYEQYFGPGTRLTVT.

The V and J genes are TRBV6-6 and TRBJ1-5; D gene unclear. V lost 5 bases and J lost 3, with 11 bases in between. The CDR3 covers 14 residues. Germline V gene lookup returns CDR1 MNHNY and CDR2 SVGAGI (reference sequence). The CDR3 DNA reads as TGTGCCAGCAGTCAAACTTCGTTCAATCAGCCCCAGCATTTT. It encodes CASSQTSFNQPQHF.

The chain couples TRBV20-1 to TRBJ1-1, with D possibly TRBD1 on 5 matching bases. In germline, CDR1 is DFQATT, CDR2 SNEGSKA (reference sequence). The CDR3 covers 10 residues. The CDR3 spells CRSGDTEAFF. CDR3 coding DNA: TGCAGGTCGGGGGACACTGAAGCTTTCTTT.

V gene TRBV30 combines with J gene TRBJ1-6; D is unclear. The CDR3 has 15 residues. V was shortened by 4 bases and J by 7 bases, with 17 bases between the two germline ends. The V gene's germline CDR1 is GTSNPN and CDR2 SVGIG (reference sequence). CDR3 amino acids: CAWKYWWTGNSPLHF. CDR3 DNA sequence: TGTGCCTGGAAGTATTGGTGGACGGGAAATTCACCCCTCCACTTT.